These 20 T cell receptor beta chains came from one sample sequenced in a study of cytomegalovirus exposure and HLA in healthy donors. The PCR employed 60 Vbeta primers together with 13 Jbeta primers. The assay was immunoSEQ multiplex PCR, and TCRdb's table has in-frame clones only and misses some. Counted here are about 200,000 clones, around four fifths occurring once; the ten biggest clones make up around 6.3%. Specimen: PBMCs. All receptors come from a woman aged 50 to 60 in good health and CMV-seropositive.

J is TRBJ1-4 and V is TRBV10-3; D ambiguous. The CDR3 consists of 14 residues. Germline V lookup: CDR1 ENHRY, CDR2 SYGVKD. Between the trimmed V and J ends, which lost 2 bases and 2 bases, there was a span of 6 bases. The CDR3 reads CAISEGQTNEKLFF. The CDR3 DNA reads as TGTGCCATCAGTGAGGGGCAGACTAATGAAAAACTGTTTTTT.

The gene calls are TRBV19 and TRBJ1-5; 7 bases match TRBD1. This CDR3 is built from 16 residues. V gave up 4 bases and J gave up 0 bases; unmatched junction bases: 6. The V gene's germline CDR1 is LNHDA and CDR2 SQIVND (reference sequence). The CDR3 DNA sequence: TGTGCCAGTAGTACGACAGGGTACGGTAGCAATCAGCCCCAGCATTTT. Its translation: CASSTTGYGSNQPQHF. The variable domain in full, completed from reference TRBV19 and TRBJ1-5, reads DGGITQSPKYLFRKEGQNVTLSCEQNLNHDAMYWYRQDPGQGLRLIYYSQIVNDFQKGDIAEGYSVSREKKESFPLTVTSAQKNPTAFYLCASSTTGYGSNQPQHFGDGTRLSIL.

The CDR3 loop is CASSDPGGDETQYF. CDR3 coding DNA: TGTGCCAGTAGTGACCCAGGGGGCGACGAGACCCAGTACTTC. The V gene is TRBV19, the J gene TRBJ2-5; TRBD1 matches at 8 bases. Trimming at V came to 5 bases and at J to 5 bases, leaving 7 bases not matched to a gene. This CDR3 spans 14 amino acids. Germline lookup yields CDR1 LNHDA and CDR2 SQIVND (reference sequence).

The chain uses TRBV15 and TRBJ2-7; perhaps TRBD2 as D (6 bases). The CDR3 is made up of 14 amino acids. V was cut by 0 bases and J by 3 bases, with 9 bases left in between. Germline CDR1 LNHNV, CDR2 YYDKDF (reference sequence). Here the CDR3 reads CATSRDPSVYEQYF. The CDR3 DNA reads TGTGCCACCAGCAGAGATCCTAGCGTCTACGAGCAGTACTTC.

The genes are TRBV6-1 and TRBJ2-5, with 11 bases matching TRBD2. CDR1 is MNHNS and CDR2 is SASEGT in the germline V gene. The CDR3 has 17 amino acids. The trim removed 2 bases at V and 4 bases at J, leaving 9 bases unmatched. The CDR3: CASSEPLLAGVGETQYF. CDR3 coding DNA: TGTGCCAGCAGTGAACCTTTACTAGCGGGAGTAGGAGAGACCCAGTACTTC.

Here the CDR3 reads CATSRDAASGGIYEQYF. CDR3 in DNA: TGTGCCACCAGCAGAGACGCGGCTAGCGGGGGGATCTACGAGCAGTACTTC. This sequence joins TRBV15 and TRBJ2-7; 11 bases fit TRBD2. This CDR3 has 17 amino acids. Germline CDR1 reads LNHNV; CDR2 reads YYDKDF (reference sequence). With 0 bases clipped from V and 3 bases from J, the junction kept 7 bases outside the gene matches.

The genes are TRBV5-1 and TRBJ2-1, with TRBD1 matching over 11 bases. V lost 0 bases, J lost 2 bases, and 1 base stayed unmatched. Germline V gene lookup returns CDR1 SGHRS and CDR2 YFSETQ. The CDR3 sequence is 16 residues long. The CDR3: CASSLGTGGPYNEQFF. In DNA, the CDR3 is TGCGCCAGCAGCTTGGGGACAGGGGGCCCCTACAATGAGCAGTTCTTC.

The V and J genes are TRBV6-5 and TRBJ1-1; D gene uncertain. Germline CDR1 MNHEY, CDR2 SVGAGI. The CDR3 sequence is 15 residues long. V lost 7 bases to trimming and J lost 0 bases, with 15 bases between them. The CDR3 here is CASTLSFGVNTEAFF. The CDR3 region has the DNA TGTGCCAGCACCCTCTCTTTCGGGGTGAACACTGAAGCTTTCTTT.

The chain uses TRBV11-2 and TRBJ1-3, with D maybe TRBD1 (6 bases). Trimming removed 1 base at V and 8 bases at J, with 18 bases between. Germline lookup yields CDR1 SGHAT and CDR2 FQNNGV. There are 16 residues in the CDR3. CDR3 nucleotide sequence: TGTGCCAGCAGCTTAGGCCTACAGGGACGAGGAGACACCATATATTTT. Encoded protein: CASSLGLQGRGDTIYF. Full variable domain (remainder filled in from reference TRBV11-2 and TRBJ1-3): EAGVAQSPRYKIIEKRQSVAFWCNPISGHATLYWYQQILGQGPKLLIQFQNNGVVDDSQLPKDRFSAERLKGVDSTLKIQPAKLEDSAVYLCASSLGLQGRGDTIYFGEGSWLTVV.

The J gene is TRBJ2-6, the V gene TRBV27; D perhaps matches TRBD1 (5 bases). The CDR3 has 15 residues. The V and J ends lost 5 bases and 2 bases respectively, with 10 bases between them. The germline gives CDR1 MNHEY, CDR2 SMNVEV (reference sequence). CDR3: CASSLQGTGANVLTF. CDR3 sequence (DNA): TGTGCCAGCAGTCTTCAGGGAACTGGGGCCAACGTCCTGACTTTC.

The count of this clone is one. The genes are TRBV5-6 and TRBJ2-5, with TRBD2 matching 10 bases. This CDR3 is 19 amino acids long. Germline V gene sequence: CDR1 SGHDT, CDR2 YYEEEE. The V and J ends lost 2 bases and 7 bases, in that order; junction bases with no gene match: 20. The CDR3 sequence is CASSLMELAGEGLGGTQYF. The CDR3 DNA reads TGTGCCAGCAGCTTAATGGAGCTAGCGGGAGAAGGGCTAGGAGGGACCCAGTACTTC. Full variable domain (rest looked up from reference TRBV5-6 and TRBJ2-5): DAGVTQSPTHLIKTRGQQVTLRCSPKSGHDTVSWYQQALGQGPQFIFQYYEEEERQRGNFPDRFSGHQFPNYSSELNVNALLLGDSALYLCASSLMELAGEGLGGTQYFGPGTRLLVL.

V and J are TRBV10-3 and TRBJ1-3; tentative D call: TRBD1 (6 bases). V was clipped by 6 bases and J by 0 bases, with 12 bases between them. The germline V gene has CDR1 ENHRY and CDR2 SYGVKD. This CDR3 has 15 residues. CDR3: CAISPDRSSGNTIYF. The CDR3 region has the DNA TGTGCCATCAGCCCCGACAGGAGCTCTGGAAACACCATATATTTT.

The chain employs TRBV7-9 and TRBJ1-1; D gene ambiguous. V gave up 5 bases and J gave up 10 bases, with 11 bases separating them. The CDR3 has 11 amino acids. Germline CDR1 is SEHNR and CDR2 is FQNEAQ (reference sequence). CDR3 residues: CASSAGLVAFF. CDR3 DNA: TGTGCCAGCAGCGCCGGACTTGTAGCTTTCTTT.

CDR3 amino acids: CASSRQGLASYEQYF. CDR3 DNA: TGCGCCAGCAGCCGCCAGGGACTAGCATCCTACGAGCAGTACTTC. The chain is built from TRBV4-1 and TRBJ2-7; 9 positions agree with TRBD2. The CDR3 consists of 15 residues. Trimming at V came to 4 bases and at J to 1 base, leaving 5 bases not matched to a gene. CDR1 MGHRA and CDR2 YSYEKL come from the germline V gene.

In this sample, this clone turned up a few times. V usage is TRBV29-1 and J usage is TRBJ1-2, with a weak D call TRBD1 (5 bases). The CDR3 runs to 15 residues. CDR1 and CDR2 (germline): SQVTM, ANQGSEA. V dropped 8 bases and J dropped 3 bases, with 22 bases sitting between them. CDR3 protein: CSSKGGTREDYGYTF. For the CDR3, the DNA is TGCAGCTCAAAGGGAGGGACCAGGGAGGACTATGGCTACACCTTC.

V and J are TRBV6-1 and TRBJ1-1, with 8 bases identical to TRBD1. V lost 10 bases and J lost 5; bases outside the gene matches: 12. The germline V gene has CDR1 MNHNS and CDR2 SASEGT. The CDR3 is 14 amino acids. DNA of the CDR3: TGTGCCACCAGCCCTAGACAGGGGAGGACTGAAGCTTTCTTT. Its translation is CATSPRQGRTEAFF.

This sequence joins TRBV5-4 and TRBJ2-7, with TRBD2 matching 9 bases. The CDR3 totals 16 residues. V lost 0 bases, J lost 3 bases, and 7 bases stayed unmatched. Germline V gene sequence: CDR1 SGHNT, CDR2 YYREEE (reference sequence). The CDR3 sequence: CASSLEAGGSFYEQYF. CDR3 nucleotide sequence: TGTGCCAGCAGCTTGGAAGCGGGGGGCAGCTTCTACGAGCAGTACTTC.

This chain uses TRBV5-4 with TRBJ1-1; 10 nucleotides align to TRBD1. Unmatched junction bases numbered 10, after V lost 5 bases and J lost 3 bases. The germline CDR1 and CDR2 sequences are SGHNT and YYREEE (reference sequence). The CDR3 is 16 residues long. CDR3 loop: CASRPSPTGGYTEAFF. The CDR3 nucleotides are TGTGCCAGCAGACCGAGCCCGACAGGGGGCTACACTGAAGCTTTCTTT.

For the CDR3, the DNA is TGTGCCAGCAGTTCCCAGTCTTATGAAAAACTGTTTTTT. This translates into CASSSQSYEKLFF. V is TRBV28 and J is TRBJ1-4; D is undetermined. The CDR3 runs 13 residues. Germline V gives CDR1 MDHEN, CDR2 SYDVKM. Trimming took off 4 bases at V and 6 bases at J, with 9 bases between the two ends. Based on the CDR3 plus reference TRBV28 and TRBJ1-4, the full variable domain is DVKVTQSSRYLVKRTGEKVFLECVQDMDHENMFWYRQDPGLGLRLIYFSYDVKMKEKGDIPEGYSVSREKKERFSLILESASTNQTSMYLCASSSQSYEKLFFGSGTQLSVL.

V is TRBV28 and J is TRBJ2-5, with D perhaps TRBD1 (6 bases). Germline V gene data show CDR1 as MDHEN and CDR2 as SYDVKM. Trimming took 6 bases from V and 3 from J, leaving 11 bases between them. CDR3 size: 13 residues. Here the CDR3 DNA reads TGTGCCAGCAGAAAAGGGGGTAAAGAGACCCAGTACTTC. Protein product: CASRKGGKETQYF.